This TCR beta chain was sequenced in a study of T-cell reconstitution after alpha-beta-depleted transplantation in children. General study points: Hyperexpanded clones declined; after one year, newly produced T cells mostly supplied diversity. At around two months after transplant, the alpha-beta T cells were reportedly derived from several hundred expanded clones that came from non-depleted graft cells. It was surviving recipient T cells and thymic progenitors that gave some patients high TCRbeta diversity at day 60.

This clonotype was detected many times. The antigen remains undetermined. The CDR3 is made up of 14 amino acids. After removal of 4 bases from V and 6 bases from J, the junction contained 6 bases not matched to a gene. Germline V gene sequence: CDR1 SGHTA, CDR2 FQGNSA. Preparation of the TCRbeta library was carried out with unique molecular identifiers. TCRdb re-called the PCR reads with MiXCR, one entry per CDR3 protein. The table lists under 300,000 distinct CDR3 sequences, roughly 12% of them singletons, with about a quarter in the top ten. The receptor's source is a male patient aged 2-15 years who had a stem cell transplant for chronic granulomatous disease, so the T cells may come from the graft donor. Source: peripheral blood, taken 180 days after TCRalphabeta/CD19-depleted stem cell transplant. The chain is built from TRBV7-2 and TRBJ1-5; 7 bases are a match to TRBD1. The CDR3 sequence: CASSSTGVRQPQHF. CDR3 DNA sequence: TGTGCCAGCAGCTCCACAGGGGTTCGTCAGCCCCAGCATTTT. Combining the CDR3 with reference TRBV7-2 and TRBJ1-5 gives the whole variable domain GAGVSQSPSNKVTEKGKDVELRCDPISGHTALYWYRQSLGQGLEFLIYFQGNSAPDKSGLPSDRFSAERTGGSVSTLTIQRTQQEDSAVYLCASSSTGVRQPQHFGDGTRLSIL.